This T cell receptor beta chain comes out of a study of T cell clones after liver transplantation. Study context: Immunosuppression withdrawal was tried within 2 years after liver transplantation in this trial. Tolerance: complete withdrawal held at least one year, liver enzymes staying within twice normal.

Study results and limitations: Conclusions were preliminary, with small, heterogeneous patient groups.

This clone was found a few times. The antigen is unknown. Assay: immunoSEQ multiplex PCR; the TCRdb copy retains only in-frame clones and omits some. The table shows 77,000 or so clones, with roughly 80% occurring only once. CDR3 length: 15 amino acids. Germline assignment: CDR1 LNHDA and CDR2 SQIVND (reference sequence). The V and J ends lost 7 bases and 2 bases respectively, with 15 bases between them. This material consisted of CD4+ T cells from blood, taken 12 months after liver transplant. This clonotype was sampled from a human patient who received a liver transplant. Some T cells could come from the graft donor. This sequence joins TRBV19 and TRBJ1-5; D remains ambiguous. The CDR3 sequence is CASTQPPGGNQPQHF. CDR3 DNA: TGTGCCAGTACCCAACCCCCAGGTGGCAATCAGCCCCAGCATTTT. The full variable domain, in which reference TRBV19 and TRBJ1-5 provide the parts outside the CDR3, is DGGITQSPKYLFRKEGQNVTLSCEQNLNHDAMYWYRQDPGQGLRLIYYSQIVNDFQKGDIAEGYSVSREKKESFPLTVTSAQKNPTAFYLCASTQPPGGNQPQHFGDGTRLSIL.